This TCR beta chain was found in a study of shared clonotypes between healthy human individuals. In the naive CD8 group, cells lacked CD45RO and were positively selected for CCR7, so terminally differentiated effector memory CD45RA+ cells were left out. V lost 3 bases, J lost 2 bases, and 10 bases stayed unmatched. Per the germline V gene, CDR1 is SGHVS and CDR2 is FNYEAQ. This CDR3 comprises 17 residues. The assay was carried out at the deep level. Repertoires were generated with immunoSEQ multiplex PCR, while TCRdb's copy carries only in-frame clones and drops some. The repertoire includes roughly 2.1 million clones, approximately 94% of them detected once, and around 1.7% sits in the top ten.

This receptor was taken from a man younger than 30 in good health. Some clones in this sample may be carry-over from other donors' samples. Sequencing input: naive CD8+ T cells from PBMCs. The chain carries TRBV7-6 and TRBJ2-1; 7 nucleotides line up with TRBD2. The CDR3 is CASSFLRERDPYNEQFF. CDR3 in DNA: TGTGCCAGCAGCTTTCTTCGGGAGCGGGACCCCTACAATGAGCAGTTCTTC. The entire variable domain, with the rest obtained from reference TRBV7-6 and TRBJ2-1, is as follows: GAGVSQSPRYKVTKRGQDVALRCDPISGHVSLYWYRQALGQGPEFLTYFNYEAQQDKSGLPNDRFSAERPEGSISTLTIQRTEQRDSAMYRCASSFLRERDPYNEQFFGPGTRLTVL.